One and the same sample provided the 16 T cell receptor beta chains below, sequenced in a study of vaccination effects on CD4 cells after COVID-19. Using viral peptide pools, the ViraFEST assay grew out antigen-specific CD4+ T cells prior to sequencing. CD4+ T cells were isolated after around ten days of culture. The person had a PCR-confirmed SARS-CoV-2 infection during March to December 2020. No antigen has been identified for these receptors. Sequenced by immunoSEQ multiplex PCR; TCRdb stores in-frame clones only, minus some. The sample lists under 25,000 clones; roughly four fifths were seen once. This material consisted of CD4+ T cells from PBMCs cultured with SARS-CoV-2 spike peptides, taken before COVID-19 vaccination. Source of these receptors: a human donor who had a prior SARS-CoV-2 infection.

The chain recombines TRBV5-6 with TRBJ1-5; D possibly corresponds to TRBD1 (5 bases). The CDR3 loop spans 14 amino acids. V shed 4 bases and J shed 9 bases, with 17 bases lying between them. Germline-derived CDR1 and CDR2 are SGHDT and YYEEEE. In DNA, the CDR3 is TGTGCCAGCAGCGCTTACGGGCGGGGGATGCCCCAGCATTTT. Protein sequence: CASSAYGRGMPQHF.

The CDR3 region has the DNA TGTGCAAGTCGCACAGGGAGGGGCACAGATACGCAGTATTTT. Amino acid sequence: CASRTGRGTDTQYF. This chain links TRBV12-2 with TRBJ2-3; the D call TRBD2 from the table was never checked on the DNA. TRBV12-2 has pseudogene status. The CDR3 is 14 residues long.

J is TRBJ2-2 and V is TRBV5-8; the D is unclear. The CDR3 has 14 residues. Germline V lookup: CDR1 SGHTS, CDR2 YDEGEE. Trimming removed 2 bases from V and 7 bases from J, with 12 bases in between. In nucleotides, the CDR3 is TGTGCCAGCAGCTTAAACAGAGAGGTCGGGGAGCTGTTTTTT. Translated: CASSLNREVGELFF.

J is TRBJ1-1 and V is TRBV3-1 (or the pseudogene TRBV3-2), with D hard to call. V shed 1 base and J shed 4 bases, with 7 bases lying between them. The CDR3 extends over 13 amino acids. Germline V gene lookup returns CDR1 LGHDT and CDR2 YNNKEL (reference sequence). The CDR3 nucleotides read TGTGCCAGCAGCCAAGGGGTTGCCACTGAAGCTTTCTTT. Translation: CASSQGVATEAFF.

CDR3 residues: CASSQYERYEQYF. The DNA for the CDR3 is TGTGCCAGCAGCCAATACGAGAGGTACGAGCAGTACTTC. The chain links TRBV3-1 (or the pseudogene TRBV3-2) to TRBJ2-7; D uncertain. The CDR3 has 13 amino acids. Germline V CDR1 and CDR2: LGHDT, YNNKEL (reference sequence). V shed 2 bases and J shed 4 bases, with 9 bases lying between them.

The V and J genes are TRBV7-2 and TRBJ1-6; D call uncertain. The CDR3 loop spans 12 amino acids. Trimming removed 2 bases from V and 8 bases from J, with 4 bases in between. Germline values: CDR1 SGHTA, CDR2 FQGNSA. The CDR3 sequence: CASSLRDSPLHF. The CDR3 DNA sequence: TGTGCCAGCAGCTTAAGGGATTCACCCCTCCACTTT.

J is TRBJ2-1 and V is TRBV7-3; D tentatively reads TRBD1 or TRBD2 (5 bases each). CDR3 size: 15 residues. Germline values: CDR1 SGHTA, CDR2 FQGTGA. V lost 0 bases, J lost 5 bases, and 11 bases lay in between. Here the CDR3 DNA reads TGTGCCAGCAGCTTAACGGGGGACCAAAACAATGAGCAGTTCTTC. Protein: CASSLTGDQNNEQFF.

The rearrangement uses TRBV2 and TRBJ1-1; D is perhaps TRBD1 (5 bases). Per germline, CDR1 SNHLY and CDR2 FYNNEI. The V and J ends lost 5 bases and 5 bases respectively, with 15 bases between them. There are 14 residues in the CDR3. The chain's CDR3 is CASSRGPPGTEAFF. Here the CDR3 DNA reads TGTGCCAGCAGTCGGGGACCTCCTGGGACTGAAGCTTTCTTT.

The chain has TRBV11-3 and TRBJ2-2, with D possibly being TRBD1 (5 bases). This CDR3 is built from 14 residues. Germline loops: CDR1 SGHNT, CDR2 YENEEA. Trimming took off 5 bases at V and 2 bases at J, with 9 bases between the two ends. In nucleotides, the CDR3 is TGTGCCAGCAGCCCCAGGGCCAACACCGGGGAGCTGTTTTTT. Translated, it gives CASSPRANTGELFF.

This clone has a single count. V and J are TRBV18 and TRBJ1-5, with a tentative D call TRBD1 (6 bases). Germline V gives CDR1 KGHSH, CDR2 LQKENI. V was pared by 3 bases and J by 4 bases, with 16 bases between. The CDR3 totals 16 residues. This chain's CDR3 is CASSPGLRGGNQPQHF. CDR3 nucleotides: TGTGCCAGCTCACCGGGATTGAGGGGGGGGAATCAGCCCCAGCATTTT.

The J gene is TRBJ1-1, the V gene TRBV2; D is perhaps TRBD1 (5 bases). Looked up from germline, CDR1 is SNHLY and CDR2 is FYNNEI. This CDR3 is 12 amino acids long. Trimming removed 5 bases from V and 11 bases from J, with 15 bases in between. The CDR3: CASSSGTRPAFF. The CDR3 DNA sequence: TGTGCCAGCAGTTCCGGGACCCGCCCGGCTTTCTTT.

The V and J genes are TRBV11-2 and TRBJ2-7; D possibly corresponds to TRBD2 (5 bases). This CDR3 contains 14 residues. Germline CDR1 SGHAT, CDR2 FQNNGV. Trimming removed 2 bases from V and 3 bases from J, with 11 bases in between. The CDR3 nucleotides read TGTGCCAGCAGCTTATCAGGACTTGACTACGAGCAGTACTTC. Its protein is CASSLSGLDYEQYF.

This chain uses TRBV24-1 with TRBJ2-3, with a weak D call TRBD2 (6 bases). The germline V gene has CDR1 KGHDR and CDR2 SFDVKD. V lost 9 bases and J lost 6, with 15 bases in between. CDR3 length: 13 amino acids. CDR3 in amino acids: CATWDSTGDTQYF. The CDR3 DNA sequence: TGTGCCACCTGGGACTCAACGGGGGATACGCAGTATTTT.

CDR3 nucleotide sequence: TGTGCCAGCAGTGAAGATAGCGGGGTCTACAATGAGCAGTTCTTC. Translation gives CASSEDSGVYNEQFF. V gene TRBV2 combines with J gene TRBJ2-1, with TRBD2 matching 8 bases. The CDR3 loop spans 15 amino acids. The germline V gene encodes CDR1 SNHLY and CDR2 FYNNEI. After removal of 1 base from V and 3 bases from J, the junction contained 2 bases not matched to a gene.

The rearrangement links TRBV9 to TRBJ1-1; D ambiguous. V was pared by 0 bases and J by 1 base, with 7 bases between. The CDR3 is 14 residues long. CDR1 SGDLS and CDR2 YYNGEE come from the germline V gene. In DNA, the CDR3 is TGTGCCAGCAGCGTAGGTCCGGAGAACACTGAAGCTTTCTTT. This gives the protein CASSVGPENTEAFF.

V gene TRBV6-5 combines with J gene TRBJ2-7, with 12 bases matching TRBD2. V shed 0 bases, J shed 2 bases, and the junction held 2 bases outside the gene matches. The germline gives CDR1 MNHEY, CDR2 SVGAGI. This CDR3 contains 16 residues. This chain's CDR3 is CASSYSRLAGAYEQYF. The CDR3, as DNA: TGTGCCAGCAGTTACTCGAGACTAGCGGGGGCCTACGAGCAGTACTTC.